In its sample, the clone carrying this T cell receptor (beta chain) was seen a few times. The data belong to a study of blood T cell repertoires in COVID-19. Deletions cut 3 bases from V and 9 bases from J, with 21 bases between. There are 16 residues in the CDR3. From germline, CDR1 is LNHDA and CDR2 SQIVND (reference sequence). Authors' methods: From reference gene primer amplification, estimates of nucleated cell counts were derived. Profiled with immunoSEQ multiplex PCR; TCRdb holds only in-frame clones, not every one. The V and J calls and clone size come from that table; D and trimming were worked out from the DNA. The repertoire holds about 200,000 clones, with more than 65% as singletons.

This TCR derives from a woman older than 75 with acute or convalescent COVID-19. The chain recombines TRBV19 with TRBJ1-5; D ambiguous. Sequencing was carried out using peripheral blood. The CDR3 region is CASSMGFRPSRGPQHF. The CDR3, as DNA: TGTGCCAGTAGTATGGGTTTTAGACCGAGCCGGGGGCCCCAGCATTTT.